This note documents a single TCR beta chain sequence. What it binds is unknown. The sample belongs to a study of shared clonotypes between healthy human individuals. Study background: Each donor's CD8 memory used one plate, CD8 naive two, each CD4 subset three.

This CDR3 comprises 14 residues. Between the trimmed V and J ends, which lost 6 bases and 0 bases, there was a span of 12 bases. Germline V lookup: CDR1 MNHEY, CDR2 SMNVEV (reference sequence). Sequencing used immunoSEQ multiplex PCR; TCRdb keeps in-frame clones, though not all of them. This table has some 1,100,000 clones, roughly 74% appearing once. General study points: A limitation of the genetic and exposure-history diversity represented arose from few donors. Estimated richness was generally greater in naive than memory subsets.

J is TRBJ2-7 and V is TRBV27; no clear D. Material for sequencing was memory CD4+ T cells from PBMCs. The subset denotes: CD45RA-negative fraction. The sequence came from a man aged 18 to 35 in good health. Some clones in this sample may be carry-over from other donors' samples. CDR3 sequence reads: CASSETGRSYEQYF. For the CDR3, the DNA is TGTGCCAGCAGCGAAACCGGGCGCTCCTACGAGCAGTACTTC.